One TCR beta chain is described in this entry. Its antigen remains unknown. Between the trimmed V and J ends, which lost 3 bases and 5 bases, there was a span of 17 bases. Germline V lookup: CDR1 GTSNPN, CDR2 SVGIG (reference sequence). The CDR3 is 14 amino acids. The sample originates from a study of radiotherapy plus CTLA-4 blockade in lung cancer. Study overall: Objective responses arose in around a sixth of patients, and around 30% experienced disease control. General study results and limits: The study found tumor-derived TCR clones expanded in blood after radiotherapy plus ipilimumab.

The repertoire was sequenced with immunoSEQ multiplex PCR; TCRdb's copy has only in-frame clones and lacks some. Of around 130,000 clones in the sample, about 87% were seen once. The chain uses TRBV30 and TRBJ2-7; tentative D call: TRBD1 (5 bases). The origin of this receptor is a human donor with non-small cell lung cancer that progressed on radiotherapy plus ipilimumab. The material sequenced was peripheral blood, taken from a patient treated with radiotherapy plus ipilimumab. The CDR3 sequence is CAWSLRGRADEQYF. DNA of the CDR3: TGTGCCTGGAGCTTAAGGGGAAGGGCCGACGAGCAGTACTTC.